This T cell receptor (beta chain) derives from a study of monozygotic twins with inflammatory bowel disease. Germline V gives CDR1 MNHEY, CDR2 SMNVEV (reference sequence). The CDR3 sequence is 16 residues long. TCRdb reprocessed the 5' RACE reads, keeping one entry per CDR3 protein, no DNA. This listing includes about 160,000 distinct CDR3 sequences. The clonotype originates from a human donor with ulcerative colitis or Crohn's disease, or a healthy co-twin of an affected twin (not recorded which). V and J are TRBV27 and TRBJ2-3. Material: blood. The CDR3 reads CASSLSLGTRTDTQYF.